This TCR beta chain was recovered during a study of OX40 agonist ivuxolimab in advanced cancers. Study background: Therapy given before enrollment (anti-PD-1, anti-PD-L1 or anti-CTLA-4) was allowed, and around 40% had some.

This CDR3 is 13 amino acids long. The V segment lost 11 bases and the J segment 2 bases; nucleotides outside the gene matches: 8. Only in-frame clones appear in the TCRdb table, and some are missing; sequencing was by immunoSEQ multiplex PCR. The sample shows 90,000 or so clones, about 90% of them seen only once. Sequencing used CD4+ or CD8+ T cells sorted from blood, obtained in a trial of the OX40 agonist ivuxolimab. The chain employs TRBV23-1 and TRBJ2-5, with TRBD2 matching 7 bases. TRBV23-1 is assigned to the ORF class and has an uncertain function. The clonotype was recovered from an adult with an advanced solid tumor such as melanoma, head and neck, liver or kidney cancer. CDR3 DNA sequence: TGCGCCGGCGGGCCTAGCGGACAAGAGACCCAGTACTTC. This encodes CAGGPSGQETQYF.